Below, 28 T cell receptor beta chains from the same sample are listed, as sequenced in a study of blood T cell repertoires in COVID-19. Some clones are missing from TCRdb's copy, which holds only in-frame ones; the method was immunoSEQ multiplex PCR. This sample has around 100,000 clones, with approximately 89% found just once. Specimen: peripheral blood. Receptors were obtained from a woman of 80 years or more in a cohort sampled during active COVID-19.

The rearrangement links TRBV6-5 to TRBJ1-4; possible D gene TRBD1, 5 bases. V was cut by 7 bases and J by 5 bases, with 11 bases left in between. The germline CDR1 and CDR2 sequences are MNHEY and SVGAGI. This CDR3 region has 13 residues. In DNA, the CDR3 is TGTGCCAGCATGAGGACAAGGAATGAAAAACTGTTTTTT. Its protein is CASMRTRNEKLFF.

This chain uses TRBV28 with TRBJ2-4, with D maybe TRBD1 (5 bases). Trimming cost V 5 bases and J 0 bases, with 14 bases left between them. Germline CDR1 and CDR2: MDHEN and SYDVKM. This CDR3 is 16 amino acids long. The CDR3 loop reads CASSRSSGIAKNIQYF. The CDR3 DNA sequence: TGTGCCAGCAGTAGATCTTCAGGGATAGCCAAAAACATTCAGTACTTC.

This clone was picked up one time. This rearrangement joins TRBV3-1 (or the pseudogene TRBV3-2) to TRBJ2-7; a weak D match, TRBD1 (6 bases). The CDR3 has 14 amino acids. The germline V gene has CDR1 LGHDT and CDR2 YNNKEL (reference sequence). The ends were cut back, 4 bases at V and 2 bases at J, with 12 bases in the middle. CDR3 loop: CASSLLQGTYEQYF. CDR3 coding DNA: TGTGCCAGCAGCCTTCTACAGGGCACCTACGAGCAGTACTTC.

The CDR3: CASSREDGGTDTQYF. The CDR3 coding sequence is TGCGCCAGCAGCAGGGAGGATGGGGGCACAGATACGCAGTATTTT. The chain couples TRBV5-1 to TRBJ2-3, with a weak D call TRBD2 (6 bases). The CDR3 runs to 15 residues. Germline V CDR1 and CDR2: SGHRS, YFSETQ. V dropped 4 bases and J dropped 1 base, with 13 bases sitting between them.

The gene calls are TRBV6-4 and TRBJ2-3; TRBD2 matches at 14 bases. CDR1 is MRHNA, CDR2 SNTAGT, per germline. This CDR3 has 17 amino acids. J was trimmed by 4 bases and V by 4 bases; bases with no gene match: 7. The CDR3 here is CASSGGTSGRPPDTQYF. CDR3 DNA sequence: TGTGCCAGCAGTGGTGGGACTAGCGGGAGACCCCCAGATACGCAGTATTTT.

The chain employs TRBV6-5 and TRBJ1-2; 8 bases align to TRBD1. Unmatched junction bases numbered 8, after V lost 10 bases and J lost 4 bases. The length of the CDR3 is 13 residues. CDR1 and CDR2 (germline): MNHEY, SVGAGI. The CDR3 is CATSDRAGYGYTF. The CDR3 DNA reads TGTGCCACCTCGGACAGGGCTGGCTATGGCTACACCTTC.

The chain is built from TRBV3-1 (or the pseudogene TRBV3-2) and TRBJ1-2, with 7 bases fitting TRBD1. Germline-derived CDR1 and CDR2 are LGHDT and YNNKEL (reference sequence). This CDR3 spans 12 amino acids. V shed 4 bases, J shed 8 bases, and the junction held 4 bases outside the gene matches. The CDR3 DNA follows: TGTGCCAGCAGCCCGACAGGGTCGGGCTACACCTTC. This codes for CASSPTGSGYTF.

The V gene is TRBV25-1, the J gene TRBJ1-6; a weak D match, TRBD1 (5 bases). There are 12 residues in the CDR3. CDR1 and CDR2 (germline): MGHDK, SYGVNS. V was shortened by 2 bases and J by 14 bases, with 10 bases between the two germline ends. In nucleotides, the CDR3 is TGTGCCAGCAGTGAACCCGGGGACTCCCTCCACTTT. Translating gives CASSEPGDSLHF. The complete variable domain, with remaining parts taken from reference TRBV25-1 and TRBJ1-6, reads EADIYQTPRYLVIGTGKKITLECSQTMGHDKMYWYQQDPGMELHLIHYSYGVNSTEKGDLSSESTVSRIRTEHFPLTLESARPSHTSQYLCASSEPGDSLHFGNGTRLTVT.

V is TRBV19 and J is TRBJ1-2; D may be TRBD1 (6 bases). The CDR3 spans 12 residues. Germline V gene data show CDR1 as LNHDA and CDR2 as SQIVND (reference sequence). V lost 8 bases to trimming and J lost 1 base, with 8 bases between them. CDR3 coding DNA: TGTGCCAGTGGGGGCCTTAACTATGGCTACACCTTC. Protein: CASGGLNYGYTF.

The chain employs TRBV5-4 and TRBJ2-2, with a tentative D call TRBD1 (7 bases). The germline V gene has CDR1 SGHNT and CDR2 YYREEE (reference sequence). Trimming left V 3 bases short and J 3 bases short, with 9 bases between. The CDR3 runs 14 residues. The CDR3 bases are TGTGCCAGCAGCTCAGGGGGGTACACCGGGGAGCTGTTTTTT. Its protein product is CASSSGGYTGELFF.

The rearrangement uses TRBV15 and TRBJ2-3; D might be TRBD2 (5 bases). The CDR3 is 16 residues long. V lost 4 bases, J lost 2 bases, and 16 bases lay in between. CDR1 is LNHNV, CDR2 YYDKDF, per germline (reference sequence). Here the CDR3 reads CATSIGRGVPTDTQYF. For the CDR3, the DNA is TGTGCCACCAGCATTGGCCGGGGAGTACCCACAGATACGCAGTATTTT.

The chain links TRBV7-2 to TRBJ2-7; 7 bases agree with TRBD1. CDR1 and CDR2 (germline): SGHTA, FQGNSA. J was trimmed by 0 bases and V by 5 bases; bases with no gene match: 10. The CDR3 is made up of 16 amino acids. DNA for the CDR3: TGTGCCAGCAGCACCCCGACAGGGTTCCACTCCTACGAGCAGTACTTC. Protein: CASSTPTGFHSYEQYF.

The chain has TRBV30 and TRBJ1-1, with TRBD1 matching 9 bases. CDR1 and CDR2 (germline): GTSNPN, SVGIG (reference sequence). The length of the CDR3 is 13 residues. The trim removed 5 bases at V and 1 base at J, leaving 2 bases unmatched. For the CDR3, the DNA is TGTGCCTGGGCGGGACAGGGGAACACTGAAGCTTTCTTT. Translation: CAWAGQGNTEAFF.

The genes are TRBV6-6 and TRBJ2-3; 8 bases match TRBD2. The CDR3 has 16 residues. The germline V gene has CDR1 MNHNY and CDR2 SVGAGI (reference sequence). With V trimmed by 8 bases and J by 0 bases, 10 bases remained unmatched. The CDR3 nucleotides are TGTGCCAGCTCATACGGGGGGGGCCCTAGCACAGATACGCAGTATTTT. Translation: CASSYGGGPSTDTQYF.

V usage is TRBV30 and J usage is TRBJ2-1; 10 bases are shared with TRBD1. Trimming cost V 3 bases and J 7 bases; bases outside gene matches: 6. Germline lookup yields CDR1 GTSNPN and CDR2 SVGIG (reference sequence). The CDR3 has 14 amino acids. DNA for the CDR3: TGTGCCTGGAGACGGGGACAGGGGCGGAATGAGCAGTTCTTC. Amino acids: CAWRRGQGRNEQFF.

V and J are TRBV5-1 and TRBJ2-6, with TRBD1 matching over 12 bases. Germline loops: CDR1 SGHRS, CDR2 YFSETQ. The CDR3 contains 18 residues. Germline trimming cut 4 bases from V and 0 bases from J; bases unmatched to any gene: 5. For the CDR3, the DNA is TGCGCCAGCAGCGGGGGGACAGGGGGCTACTCTGGGGCCAACGTCCTGACTTTC. It specifies CASSGGTGGYSGANVLTF.

This chain connects TRBV27 to TRBJ1-2; 7 nucleotides match TRBD1. This CDR3 has 14 amino acids. The V gene's germline CDR1 is MNHEY and CDR2 SMNVEV (reference sequence). The ends lost 4 bases at V and 2 bases at J; junction bases unmatched: 4. This chain's CDR3 is CASSSMDRNYGYTF. Here the CDR3 DNA reads TGTGCCAGCAGTTCCATGGACAGGAACTATGGCTACACCTTC.

The genes are TRBV28 and TRBJ2-1; maybe TRBD2 (6 bases). The CDR3 contains 17 residues. V was pared by 5 bases and J by 7 bases, with 24 bases between. In germline, CDR1 is MDHEN, CDR2 SYDVKM. The CDR3 sequence: CASSPPGGGRGGNEQFF. CDR3 DNA sequence: TGTGCCAGCAGTCCCCCGGGTGGTGGGCGGGGTGGGAATGAGCAGTTCTTC.

This chain uses TRBV5-1 with TRBJ1-2; 11 bases agree with TRBD1. This CDR3 is 14 amino acids long. Germline CDR1 is SGHRS and CDR2 is YFSETQ. V was clipped by 2 bases and J by 6 bases; unmatched bases: 3. The DNA of the CDR3 is TGCGCCAGCAGCTTCGGACAGGGGGCAGATGGCTACACCTTC. This sequence encodes CASSFGQGADGYTF.

For the CDR3, the DNA is TGTGCCAGCAGTGAAGGACTAGCGGGGCCCGGGGAGCAGTTCTTC. Its translation: CASSEGLAGPGEQFF. This chain uses TRBV6-1 with TRBJ2-1, with 11 bases aligning to TRBD2. There are 15 residues in the CDR3. Trimming took 1 base from V and 10 from J; bases not matched to a gene: 6. CDR1 and CDR2 from the germline V gene are MNHNS and SASEGT.

The chain uses TRBV6-5 and TRBJ1-3, with 8 bases matching TRBD1. This CDR3 spans 14 amino acids. V gave up 4 bases and J gave up 6 bases; unmatched junction bases: 5. Germline values: CDR1 MNHEY, CDR2 SVGAGI. CDR3 residues: CASSSQGAKNTIYF. DNA of the CDR3: TGTGCCAGCAGTTCCCAGGGGGCCAAAAACACCATATATTTT.

The chain combines TRBV3-1 (or the pseudogene TRBV3-2) with TRBJ1-5, with a tentative D call TRBD1 (5 bases). V gave up 2 bases and J gave up 4 bases, with 12 bases separating them. The germline CDR1 and CDR2 sequences are LGHDT and YNNKEL (reference sequence). This CDR3 is 15 amino acids long. This CDR3 is CASSQQGLGNQPQHF. In nucleotides, the CDR3 is TGTGCCAGCAGCCAACAGGGATTGGGGAATCAGCCCCAGCATTTT.

This chain uses TRBV5-1 with TRBJ1-5, with TRBD1 identical over 8 bases. V was clipped by 4 bases and J by 6 bases; unmatched bases: 18. This CDR3 spans 18 amino acids. Germline V gives CDR1 SGHRS, CDR2 YFSETQ. CDR3 sequence: CASSEGPVGQGAVQPQHF. The CDR3 DNA follows: TGCGCCAGCAGCGAGGGTCCTGTGGGTCAGGGGGCGGTTCAGCCCCAGCATTTT.

This chain joins TRBV18 and TRBJ2-5; TRBD1 aligns across 9 bases. The V and J ends lost 3 bases and 2 bases, in that order; junction bases with no gene match: 4. Germline CDR1 and CDR2: KGHSH and LQKENI. The CDR3 sequence is 15 residues long. For the CDR3, the DNA is TGTGCCAGCTCACCGTTACAGGGGGCACAAGAGACCCAGTACTTC. Its translation is CASSPLQGAQETQYF.

The chain has TRBV5-6 and TRBJ2-5, with 10 nucleotides matching TRBD2. CDR3 length: 16 amino acids. Germline CDR1 reads SGHDT; CDR2 reads YYEEEE. V trimming: 1 base; J trimming: 3 bases; junction bases outside the gene matches: 6. Here the CDR3 DNA reads TGTGCCAGCAGCTTGTTAAGGACTAGCGGAAAAGAGACCCAGTACTTC. Protein product: CASSLLRTSGKETQYF.

This clone was seen only a few times. The CDR3 loop reads CASSASRGLNTGELFF. The CDR3 DNA follows: TGTGCCAGCAGCGCATCGCGGGGACTTAACACCGGGGAGCTGTTTTTT. The chain joins TRBV5-4 to TRBJ2-2; a weak D match, TRBD2 (6 bases). CDR3 size: 16 residues. CDR1 is SGHNT, CDR2 YYREEE, per germline (reference sequence). V lost 4 bases, J lost 2 bases, and 15 bases lay in between.

This chain connects TRBV27 to TRBJ1-6; D possibly corresponds to TRBD1 (5 bases). Trimming cost V 7 bases and J 7 bases, with 14 bases left between them. The CDR3 is made up of 14 amino acids. Germline CDR1 is MNHEY and CDR2 is SMNVEV (reference sequence). The CDR3 reads CASKLGQGNSPLHF. DNA of the CDR3: TGTGCCAGCAAACTCGGGCAGGGCAATTCACCCCTCCACTTT.

The chain uses TRBV28 and TRBJ2-1; 15 bases align to TRBD2. CDR1 MDHEN and CDR2 SYDVKM come from the germline V gene. CDR3 length equals 17 residues. Trimming at V came to 6 bases and at J to 9 bases, leaving 12 bases not matched to a gene. CDR3 region: CASSPLGTSGRSVEQFF. CDR3 DNA sequence: TGTGCCAGCAGCCCTTTAGGGACTAGCGGGAGGTCGGTTGAGCAGTTCTTC. Complete variable domain (other parts from reference TRBV28 and TRBJ2-1): DVKVTQSSRYLVKRTGEKVFLECVQDMDHENMFWYRQDPGLGLRLIYFSYDVKMKEKGDIPEGYSVSREKKERFSLILESASTNQTSMYLCASSPLGTSGRSVEQFFGPGTRLTVL.